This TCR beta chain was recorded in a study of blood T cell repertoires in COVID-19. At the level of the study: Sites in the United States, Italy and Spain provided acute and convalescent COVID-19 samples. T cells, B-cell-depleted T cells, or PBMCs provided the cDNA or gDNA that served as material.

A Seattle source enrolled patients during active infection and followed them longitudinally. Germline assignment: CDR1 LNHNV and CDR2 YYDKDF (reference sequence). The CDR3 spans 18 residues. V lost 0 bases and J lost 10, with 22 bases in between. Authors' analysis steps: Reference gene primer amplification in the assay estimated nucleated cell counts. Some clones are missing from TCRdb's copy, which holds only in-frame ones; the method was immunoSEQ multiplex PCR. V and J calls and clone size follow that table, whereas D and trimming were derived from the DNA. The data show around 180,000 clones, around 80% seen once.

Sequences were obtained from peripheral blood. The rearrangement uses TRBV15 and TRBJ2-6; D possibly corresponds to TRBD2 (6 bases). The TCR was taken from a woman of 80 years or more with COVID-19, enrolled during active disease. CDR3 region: CATSRDPTLPGLVNVLTF. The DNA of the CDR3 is TGTGCCACCAGCAGAGACCCCACCCTACCGGGACTCGTTAACGTCCTGACTTTC.